The sequence of this T cell receptor (beta chain) was determined in a study of tumor and adjacent non-tumor tissue in lung cancer. V was cut by 1 base and J by 4 bases, with 11 bases left in between. In germline, CDR1 is LNHDA, CDR2 SQIVND (reference sequence). There are 15 residues in the CDR3. This sample's RNA came from whole unsorted tissue. A modified ARM-PCR protocol with three rounds of nested PCR amplified TCRbeta. A single record per CDR3 protein comes from TCRdb applying MiXCR to the multiplex PCR reads. There are 60,000 to 90,000 distinct CDR3 sequences in the sample; roughly 73% occur only once, and approximately 12% lies in the top ten.

The sequencing sample was made of lung tumor tissue. The rearrangement uses TRBV19 and TRBJ1-5; D not certain. The clonotype comes from a woman aged 45-59 years with non-small cell lung cancer. The CDR3 nucleotides read TGTGCCAGTAGTATAGCAGACATGACGAATCAGCCCCAGCATTTT. Translation gives CASSIADMTNQPQHF.